This TCR beta chain derives from a study of OX40 agonist ivuxolimab in advanced cancers. Study results and caveats: Dosing at 0.1 to 3.0 mg/kg was accompanied by clonal expansion of CD4+ and CD8+ blood T cells by week 6.

This clone was seen only a few times. Its antigen remains unidentified. Profiling relied on immunoSEQ multiplex PCR, and the TCRdb table lists in-frame clones only, not all of them. Of 39,000 or so clones listed, 89% were seen once; the top ten hold 0.55% to 0.6%. The junction had 3 bases not matched to a gene; V was cut back by 0 bases and J by 2 bases. The CDR3 totals 16 residues. The germline V gene encodes CDR1 MNHEY and CDR2 SVGAGI. The clonotype originates from an adult with an advanced solid tumor such as melanoma, head and neck, liver or kidney cancer. This sequence joins TRBV6-5 and TRBJ2-1, with 8 bases fitting TRBD2. Sequencing used CD4+ or CD8+ T cells sorted from blood, obtained in a trial of the OX40 agonist ivuxolimab. Here the CDR3 reads CASSYSGRGAYNEQFF. CDR3 nucleotides: TGTGCCAGCAGTTACTCGGGGCGGGGGGCCTACAATGAGCAGTTCTTC.